This record looks at one T cell receptor beta chain sequence and its context. Its antigen is unknown. Base qualities are not at hand, and no much larger clone is one base apart. Expansion of CD8+CD57+ cells had been shown by flow cytometry in the patients chosen for sequencing. All patients had severe acquired aplastic anemia diagnosed by International Study of Aplastic Anemia and Agranulocytosis and Camitta criteria. No patient had received any therapy when blood was sampled. In this study, sorted CD4+ and CD8+ T cells from the blood of healthy subjects and of severe aplastic anemia patients had their TCR repertoires deep-sequenced. Patients were enrolled under clinicaltrials.gov protocols 00001620, 01623167, 00001397, 00071045, 00081523 and 00961064 in the USA. Ficoll-Paque density gradient centrifugation was used to isolate peripheral blood mononuclear cells. Before DNA was extracted, CD4+ and CD8+ T cells were sorted using either FACS or magnetic beads.

These data originate in a study of CD8+CD57+ T cells in acquired aplastic anemia listed by TCRdb under 2018. Regarding the complete study: DNA extracted from sorted CD4+ and CD8+ cells had a mean of about 3.2 ug, with a range of about 0.19 to 30 ug. CD8+CD57+ expansion was defined as frequency above the mean frequency observed in healthy subjects. Results the study describes overall, beyond this receptor: Patients and healthy controls showed no significant difference in CD8+ Simpson's diversity (P=0.060). Twenty-nine CD8+ CDR3 sequences were found in both patients and controls but appeared to be highly expressed in patients and within the immunodominant clones of the patients.

Profiling of TCR beta VDJ combinations and CDR3 sequences used genomic DNA as the template. An Illumina HiSeq 2000 was the platform used for TCR repertoire sequencing. The published analysis was carried out like this. Repertoire assessment relied on Simpson's diversity index, CDR3 size and DJ length profiles, and TRBV/TRBJ rearrangement plots. The most abundant DNA sequence in the deep sequencing data was defined as the immunodominant clone. CDR3 amino acid sequences were screened for sharing across subjects and compared with published repertoires and the VDJdb database. TCRdb cleaned the public reads at Q25 with fastp, built clones with MiXCR and kept in-frame beta chains. Rows with one shared CDR3 protein collapse into an entry with the most common genes and DNA. It is TCRdb's table, rather than the study itself, that gives the V and J calls and clone size. This sample lists under 200,000 distinct CDR3 sequences; roughly 48% were detected once. The ten most abundant clones make up under 35% of the sample.

Per the germline V gene, SGHVS is the CDR1 and FNYEAQ is the CDR2. A distance of 5 bases separates the germline ends of V and J, which lose 4 bases and 5 bases respectively. The cysteine opens and the phenylalanine closes a CDR3 of 12 amino acids. Of the read, only the CDR3 DNA is kept; its 36 bases are in frame from base 1. This sequence uses TRBV7-6 and TRBJ2-2; no D gene is confidently identified. Sequencing was carried out using sorted CD4+, CD8+, or CD8+CD57+ T cells (not recorded which) from PBMCs. The receptor was isolated from a human donor with aplastic anemia. Read as DNA, the sequence is TGTGCCAGCAGCTCCGAAACCGGGGAGCTGTTTTTT. Its product reads: CASSSETGELFF.